Each of the 14 T cell receptor beta chains below was sequenced from the same sample in a study of blood T cell repertoires in COVID-19. The data were produced by immunoSEQ multiplex PCR, yet TCRdb's version contains in-frame clones alone and is incomplete. The sample includes roughly 110,000 clones, about 88% of them seen just once. Sequenced sample: peripheral blood. These receptors all stem from an older woman who had recovered from COVID-19.

The V gene is TRBV27, the J gene TRBJ1-5; D may be TRBD1 (6 bases). Trimming removed 5 bases from V and 3 bases from J, with 14 bases in between. CDR1 is MNHEY and CDR2 is SMNVEV in the germline V gene (reference sequence). The CDR3 has 15 amino acids. CDR3 nucleotides: TGTGCCAGCAGTAGGCTAGACAGGATCAATCAGCCCCAGCATTTT. Translated: CASSRLDRINQPQHF.

The chain is built from TRBV19 and TRBJ1-5; the D is unclear. This CDR3 is 13 amino acids long. The germline V gene encodes CDR1 LNHDA and CDR2 SQIVND (reference sequence). V lost 8 bases, J lost 6 bases, and 14 bases lay in between. This chain's CDR3 is CASSRTGIQPQHF. CDR3 in DNA: TGTGCCAGTTCCCGGACGGGGATTCAGCCCCAGCATTTT.

The rearrangement uses TRBV7-2 and TRBJ2-3; no reliable D call. The V end lost 2 bases, the J end lost 4 bases, and 13 bases lay between the germline ends. CDR1 is SGHTA, CDR2 FQGNSA, per germline. This CDR3 is 15 amino acids long. The CDR3 sequence: CASSLIGGMADTQYF. In DNA form, the CDR3 reads TGTGCCAGCAGCTTAATAGGCGGCATGGCAGATACGCAGTATTTT.

The chain recombines TRBV30 with TRBJ1-4, with TRBD1 as a possible D gene (5 bases). Germline assignment: CDR1 GTSNPN and CDR2 SVGIG (reference sequence). Trimming pared 1 base from V and 4 bases from J, leaving 7 bases between. This CDR3 has 13 amino acids. CDR3 amino acids: CAWSGDSNEKLFF. CDR3 sequence (DNA): TGTGCCTGGAGTGGAGACAGTAATGAAAAACTGTTTTTT.

V usage is TRBV11-3 and J usage is TRBJ2-5, with D tentatively TRBD2 (6 bases). Germline values: CDR1 SGHNT, CDR2 YENEEA. V lost 1 base, J lost 0 bases, and 6 bases lay in between. The CDR3 is 14 amino acids. The DNA for the CDR3 is TGTGCCAGCAGCTTAGGGGGGGACCAAGAGACCCAGTACTTC. It encodes CASSLGGDQETQYF.

This chain links TRBV7-6 with TRBJ2-2, with TRBD2 matching over 10 bases. The CDR3 is made up of 16 amino acids. Germline V gene data show CDR1 as SGHVS and CDR2 as FNYEAQ. V gave up 2 bases and J gave up 2 bases; unmatched junction bases: 2. For the CDR3, the DNA is TGTGCCAGCAGCTTACAACTAGCGGGAAACACCGGGGAGCTGTTTTTT. Protein product: CASSLQLAGNTGELFF.

The V gene is TRBV9, the J gene TRBJ2-1, with D maybe TRBD2 (6 bases). Trimming stripped 3 bases from V and 7 bases from J, with 20 bases between. This CDR3 comprises 16 residues. Germline V CDR1 and CDR2: SGDLS, YYNGEE. The CDR3: CASSASGTPLGNEQFF. CDR3 bases: TGTGCCAGCAGCGCCTCCGGGACTCCCCTAGGGAATGAGCAGTTCTTC.

V usage is TRBV18 and J usage is TRBJ2-1, with a tentative D call TRBD1 (6 bases). Germline V gene sequence: CDR1 KGHSH, CDR2 LQKENI. This CDR3 comprises 13 residues. V shed 2 bases and J shed 14 bases, with 16 bases lying between them. The CDR3 loop is CASSPSGQGNKFF. The CDR3 DNA is TGTGCCAGCTCACCATCGGGCCAGGGGAATAAGTTCTTC.

A single count supports this clone. The genes are TRBV19 and TRBJ1-1, with a possible D match to TRBD1 (6 bases). V was shortened by 2 bases and J by 0 bases, with 7 bases between the two germline ends. Germline V gene sequence: CDR1 LNHDA, CDR2 SQIVND (reference sequence). This CDR3 has 14 amino acids. CDR3 in DNA: TGTGCCAGTAGTATAACAGGGATGAACACTGAAGCTTTCTTT. As protein: CASSITGMNTEAFF. The full variable domain, with the rest looked up from reference TRBV19 and TRBJ1-1, is DGGITQSPKYLFRKEGQNVTLSCEQNLNHDAMYWYRQDPGQGLRLIYYSQIVNDFQKGDIAEGYSVSREKKESFPLTVTSAQKNPTAFYLCASSITGMNTEAFFGQGTRLTVV.

The chain combines TRBV10-3 with TRBJ2-3; TRBD2 matches at 7 bases. The V segment lost 0 bases and the J segment 12 bases; nucleotides outside the gene matches: 6. CDR1 is ENHRY and CDR2 is SYGVKD in the germline V gene. This CDR3 has 13 residues. The DNA of the CDR3 is TGTGCCATCAGTGAGTCAGGGGAGGGTCCTCAGTATTTT. It translates to CAISESGEGPQYF.

The chain couples TRBV4-1 to TRBJ1-2; D remains unclear. V was pared by 0 bases and J by 0 bases, with 17 bases between. The CDR3 covers 18 residues. Germline loops: CDR1 MGHRA, CDR2 YSYEKL. The CDR3, as DNA: TGCGCCAGCAGCCAAGATATGTGGGAGGGCAGAACTAACTATGGCTACACCTTC. Residues: CASSQDMWEGRTNYGYTF.

The chain couples TRBV4-3 to TRBJ2-2; weak D call: TRBD2 (6 bases). V was clipped by 6 bases and J by 2 bases, with 16 bases between them. Germline-derived CDR1 and CDR2 are LGHNA and YSLEER. CDR3 length equals 16 residues. The CDR3, as DNA: TGCGCCAGCAGGCCAAGGGTAGGGACTAACACCGGGGAGCTGTTTTTT. Protein sequence: CASRPRVGTNTGELFF.

The rearrangement links TRBV28 to TRBJ1-3, with D perhaps matching TRBD1 (6 bases). Deletions cut 2 bases from V and 5 bases from J, with 10 bases between. CDR3 length: 14 amino acids. Germline values: CDR1 MDHEN, CDR2 SYDVKM. CDR3 amino acids: CASSLPGARNTIYF. The CDR3 nucleotides are TGTGCCAGCAGTTTACCAGGGGCAAGAAACACCATATATTTT.

This chain links TRBV27 with TRBJ2-1; 11 bases agree with TRBD2. V shed 2 bases and J 4 bases; nucleotides not matched to a gene: 1. The CDR3 extends over 15 amino acids. Germline V gene lookup returns CDR1 MNHEY and CDR2 SMNVEV (reference sequence). CDR3 region: CASSLLAGGYNEQFF. CDR3 nucleotide sequence: TGTGCCAGCAGTTTACTAGCGGGAGGTTACAATGAGCAGTTCTTC.